The clone carrying this T cell receptor beta chain was detected a few times. Its antigen is unknown. The V gene's germline CDR1 is ENHRY and CDR2 SYGVKD. The CDR3 contains 14 residues. V lost 0 bases, J lost 14 bases, and 10 bases stayed unmatched. The sample is drawn from a study of beta chain features in type 1 diabetes. Study background: Regarding age, gender and cell yields, patients proved similar to healthy donors.

The sequenced template was cDNA made from the entire isolated RNA. Clones were sequenced by immunoSEQ multiplex PCR, and TCRdb holds only the in-frame ones, with some missing. The profile shows 600,000 to 700,000 clones, around 11% of them singletons. The study's findings and limits: Shortening that was moderate but significant affected the TCRB CDR3s of Type 1 diabetes patients in all four CD4+ subsets.

This TCR was sampled from a man aged 30-40 years with type 1 diabetes. Sequenced material: naive CD4+ T cells from blood. V gene TRBV10-3 combines with J gene TRBJ2-3, with 8 bases matching TRBD2. CDR3 in amino acids: CAISESIPGGQWYF. The CDR3 coding sequence is TGTGCCATCAGTGAGTCGATACCGGGAGGGCAGTGGTATTTT.